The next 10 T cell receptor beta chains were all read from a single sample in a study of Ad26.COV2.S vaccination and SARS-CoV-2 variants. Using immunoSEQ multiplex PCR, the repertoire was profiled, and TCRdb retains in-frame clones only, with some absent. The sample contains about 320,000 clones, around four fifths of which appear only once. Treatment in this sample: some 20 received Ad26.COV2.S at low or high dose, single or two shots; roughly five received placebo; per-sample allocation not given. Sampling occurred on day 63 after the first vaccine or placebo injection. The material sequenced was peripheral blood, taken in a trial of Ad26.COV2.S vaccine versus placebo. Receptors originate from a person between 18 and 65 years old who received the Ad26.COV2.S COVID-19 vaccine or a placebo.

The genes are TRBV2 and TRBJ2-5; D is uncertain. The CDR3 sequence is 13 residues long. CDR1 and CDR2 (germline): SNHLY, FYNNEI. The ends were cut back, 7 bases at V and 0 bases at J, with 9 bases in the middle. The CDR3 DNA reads TGTGCCAGCATTAGGCAGAACCAAGAGACCCAGTACTTC. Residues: CASIRQNQETQYF.

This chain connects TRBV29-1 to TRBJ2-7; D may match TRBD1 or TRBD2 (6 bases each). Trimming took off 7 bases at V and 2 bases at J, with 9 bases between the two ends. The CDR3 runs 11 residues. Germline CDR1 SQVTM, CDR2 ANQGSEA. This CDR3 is CSGRDTYEQYF. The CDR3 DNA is TGCAGCGGGAGGGACACCTACGAGCAGTACTTC.

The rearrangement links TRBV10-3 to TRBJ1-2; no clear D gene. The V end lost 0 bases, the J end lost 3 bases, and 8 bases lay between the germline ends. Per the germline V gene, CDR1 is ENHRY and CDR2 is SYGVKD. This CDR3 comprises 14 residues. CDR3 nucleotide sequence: TGTGCCATCAGTGAGTCCGTCTTGGACTATGGCTACACCTTC. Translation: CAISESVLDYGYTF.

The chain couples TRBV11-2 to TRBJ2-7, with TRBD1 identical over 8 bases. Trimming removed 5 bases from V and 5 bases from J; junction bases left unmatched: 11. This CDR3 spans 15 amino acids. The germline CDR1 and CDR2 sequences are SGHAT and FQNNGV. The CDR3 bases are TGTGCCAGCAGCCAGAAGGACAGGGCGAAACACGAGCAGTACTTC. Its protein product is CASSQKDRAKHEQYF.

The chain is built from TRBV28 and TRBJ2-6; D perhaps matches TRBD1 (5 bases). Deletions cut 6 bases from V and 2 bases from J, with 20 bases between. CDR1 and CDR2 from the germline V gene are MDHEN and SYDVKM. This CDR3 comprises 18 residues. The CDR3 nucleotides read TGTGCCAGCAGCTTACCGGCAGGGTTAAGAACTGGGGCCAACGTCCTGACTTTC. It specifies CASSLPAGLRTGANVLTF.

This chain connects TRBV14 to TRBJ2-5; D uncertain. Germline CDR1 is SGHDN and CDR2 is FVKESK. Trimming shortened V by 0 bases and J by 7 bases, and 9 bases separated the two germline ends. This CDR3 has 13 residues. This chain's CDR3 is CASSQEWRGTQYF. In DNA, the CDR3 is TGTGCCAGCAGCCAAGAATGGAGAGGGACCCAGTACTTC.

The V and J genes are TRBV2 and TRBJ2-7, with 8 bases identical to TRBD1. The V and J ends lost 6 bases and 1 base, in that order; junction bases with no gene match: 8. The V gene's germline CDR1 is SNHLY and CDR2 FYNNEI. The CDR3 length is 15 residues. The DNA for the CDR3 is TGTGCCAGCAGGGCCACCGGGACAGGTTCCTACGAGCAGTACTTC. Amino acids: CASRATGTGSYEQYF.

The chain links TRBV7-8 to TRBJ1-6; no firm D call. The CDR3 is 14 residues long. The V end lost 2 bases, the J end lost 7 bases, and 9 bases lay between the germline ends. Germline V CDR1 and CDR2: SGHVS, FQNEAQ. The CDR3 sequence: CASSLRFGNSPLHF. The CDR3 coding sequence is TGTGCCAGCAGCTTAAGGTTCGGGAATTCACCCCTCCACTTT.

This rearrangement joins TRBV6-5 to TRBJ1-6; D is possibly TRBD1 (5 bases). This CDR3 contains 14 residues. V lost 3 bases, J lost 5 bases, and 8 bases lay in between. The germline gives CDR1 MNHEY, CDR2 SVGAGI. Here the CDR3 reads CASSYGGDNSPLHF. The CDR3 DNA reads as TGTGCCAGCAGTTATGGGGGAGATAATTCACCCCTCCACTTT.

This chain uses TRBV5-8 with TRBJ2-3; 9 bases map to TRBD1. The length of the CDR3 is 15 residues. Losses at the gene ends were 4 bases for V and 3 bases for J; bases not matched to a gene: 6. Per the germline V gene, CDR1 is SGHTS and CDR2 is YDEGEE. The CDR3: CASSTAGTGTDTQYF. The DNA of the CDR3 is TGTGCCAGCAGCACCGCCGGGACAGGGACAGATACGCAGTATTTT.